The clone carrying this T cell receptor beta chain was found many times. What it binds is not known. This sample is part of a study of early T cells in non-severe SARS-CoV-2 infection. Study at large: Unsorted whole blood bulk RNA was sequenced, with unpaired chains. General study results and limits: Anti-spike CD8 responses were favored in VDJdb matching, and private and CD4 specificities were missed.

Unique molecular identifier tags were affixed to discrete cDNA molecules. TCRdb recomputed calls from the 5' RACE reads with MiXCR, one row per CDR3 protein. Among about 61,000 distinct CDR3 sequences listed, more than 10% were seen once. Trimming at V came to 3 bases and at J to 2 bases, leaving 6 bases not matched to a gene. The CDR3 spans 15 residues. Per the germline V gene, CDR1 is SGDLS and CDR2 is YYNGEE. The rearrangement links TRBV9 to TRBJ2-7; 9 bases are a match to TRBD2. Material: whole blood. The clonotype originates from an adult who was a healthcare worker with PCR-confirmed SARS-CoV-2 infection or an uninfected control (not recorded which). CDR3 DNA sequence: TGTGCCAGCAGCGCCAGCGGGGGGACAACCTACGAGCAGTACTTC. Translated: CASSASGGTTYEQYF.